This TCR beta chain was retrieved from a study of human T cells and chemical hapten exposure. At the level of the study: From small differences in pooled library volume came most of the variation in per-sample TCR yields. Regarding the study as a whole: No change in TCRs above 1 in 1000 frequency was produced by DPC sensitization.

Time point noted: healthy volunteer bleed at 2 weeks. Unfractionated whole blood was the source of the extracted total RNA. What the library attached to individual cDNA molecules were unique molecular identifiers. In the original processing: Samples had a median of around 100,000 TCRs, ranging 23,224 to 690,600. TCRdb redid the calling of the RACE reads with MiXCR, one entry per CDR3 protein. TCRdb's processing, not the authors' own work, is the source of the V and J calls. The sample shows some 50,000 distinct CDR3 sequences, around 4.5% of them seen only once. Between the trimmed V and J ends, which lost 4 bases and 2 bases, there was a span of 8 bases. Looked up from germline, CDR1 is MNHEY and CDR2 is SMNVEV (reference sequence). CDR3 length: 13 residues. This clonotype was seen more than once but under ten times. Its antigen is unidentified.

The TCR sequence derives from a human donor in good health. Some clones in this sample may be carry-over from other donors' samples. The sequencing sample was made of whole blood. The gene calls are TRBV27 and TRBJ2-5, with D perhaps matching TRBD2 (6 bases). This CDR3 is CASSWGLQETQYF. CDR3 DNA: TGTGCCAGCAGTTGGGGACTTCAAGAGACCCAGTACTTC.